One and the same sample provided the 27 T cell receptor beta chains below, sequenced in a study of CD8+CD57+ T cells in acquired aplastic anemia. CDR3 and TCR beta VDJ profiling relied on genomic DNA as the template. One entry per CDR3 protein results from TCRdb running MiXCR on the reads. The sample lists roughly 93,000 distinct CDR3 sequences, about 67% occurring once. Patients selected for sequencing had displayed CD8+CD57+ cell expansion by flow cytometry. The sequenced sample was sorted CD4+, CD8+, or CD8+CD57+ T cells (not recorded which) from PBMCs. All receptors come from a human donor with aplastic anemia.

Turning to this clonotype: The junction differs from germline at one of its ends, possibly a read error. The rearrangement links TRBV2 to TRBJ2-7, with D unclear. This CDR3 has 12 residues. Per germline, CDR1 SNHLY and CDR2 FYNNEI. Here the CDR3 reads CAISENRGEQYF. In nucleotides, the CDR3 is TGTGCCATCAGTGAGAATCGCGGCGAGCAGTACTTC.

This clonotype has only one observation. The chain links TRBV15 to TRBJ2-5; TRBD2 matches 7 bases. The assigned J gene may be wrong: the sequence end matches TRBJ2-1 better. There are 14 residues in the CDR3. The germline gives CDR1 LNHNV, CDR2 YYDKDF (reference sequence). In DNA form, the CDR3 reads TGTGCCACCAGCAGGCGGGGGAGAGGAGAGACCCAGTTCTTC. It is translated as CATSRRGRGETQFF.

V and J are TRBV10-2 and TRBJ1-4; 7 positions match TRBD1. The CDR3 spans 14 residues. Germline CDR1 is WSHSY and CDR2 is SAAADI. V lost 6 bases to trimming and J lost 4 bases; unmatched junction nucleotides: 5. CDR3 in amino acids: CASSRDRDNEKLFF. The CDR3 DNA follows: TGCGCCAGCAGCCGGGACAGAGATAATGAAAAACTGTTTTTT.

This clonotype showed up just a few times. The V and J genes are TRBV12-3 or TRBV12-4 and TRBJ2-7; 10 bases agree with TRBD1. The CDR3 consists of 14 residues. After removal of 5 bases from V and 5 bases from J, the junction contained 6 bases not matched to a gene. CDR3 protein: CASSPTGGEDEQYF. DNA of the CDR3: TGTGCCAGCAGTCCGACAGGGGGCGAGGACGAGCAGTACTTC.

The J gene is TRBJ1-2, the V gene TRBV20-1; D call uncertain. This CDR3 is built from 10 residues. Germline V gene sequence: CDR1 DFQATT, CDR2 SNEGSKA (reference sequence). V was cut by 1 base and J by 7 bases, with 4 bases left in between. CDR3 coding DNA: TGCAGTGCTAGAGTGCGTGGCTACACCTTC. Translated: CSARVRGYTF.

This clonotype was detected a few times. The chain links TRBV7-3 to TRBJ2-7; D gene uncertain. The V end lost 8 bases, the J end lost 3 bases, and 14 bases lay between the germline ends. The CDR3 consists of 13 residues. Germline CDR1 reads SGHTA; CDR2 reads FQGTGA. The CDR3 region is CASSKGPDYEQYF. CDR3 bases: TGTGCCAGCTCCAAGGGCCCTGACTACGAGCAGTACTTC.

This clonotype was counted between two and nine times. This CDR3 reads CSVDGDLNTEAFF. The CDR3 nucleotides are TGCAGCGTTGATGGGGATCTGAACACTGAAGCTTTCTTT. V is TRBV29-1 and J is TRBJ1-1, with D unresolved. V lost 3 bases and J 0 bases, leaving 8 bases between the germline ends. Looked up from germline, CDR1 is SQVTM and CDR2 is ANQGSEA. The CDR3 length is 13 residues.

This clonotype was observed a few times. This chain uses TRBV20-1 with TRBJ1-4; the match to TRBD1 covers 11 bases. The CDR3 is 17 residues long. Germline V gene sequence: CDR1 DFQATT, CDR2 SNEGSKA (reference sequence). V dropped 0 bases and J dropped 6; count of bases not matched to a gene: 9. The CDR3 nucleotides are TGCAGTGCTAGAGATGAGATCCCGGGACAGGGGGATGAAAAACTGTTTTTT. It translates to CSARDEIPGQGDEKLFF.

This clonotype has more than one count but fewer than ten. The CDR3 DNA reads TGCAGTGCTACCACAGGACAGGGGTTTCAGCCCCAGCATTTT. This sequence encodes CSATTGQGFQPQHF. The J gene is TRBJ1-5, the V gene TRBV20-1; the match to TRBD1 covers 9 bases. This CDR3 is 14 amino acids long. Germline lookup yields CDR1 DFQATT and CDR2 SNEGSKA (reference sequence). V was pared by 4 bases and J by 6 bases, with 7 bases of the junction left unmatched.

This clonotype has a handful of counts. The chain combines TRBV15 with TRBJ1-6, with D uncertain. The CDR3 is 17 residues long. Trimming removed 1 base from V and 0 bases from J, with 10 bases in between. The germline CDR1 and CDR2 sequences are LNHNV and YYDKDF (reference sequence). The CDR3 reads CATSRAGFGSYNSPLHF. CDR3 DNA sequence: TGTGCCACCAGCAGAGCTGGTTTCGGCTCCTATAATTCACCCCTCCACTTT.

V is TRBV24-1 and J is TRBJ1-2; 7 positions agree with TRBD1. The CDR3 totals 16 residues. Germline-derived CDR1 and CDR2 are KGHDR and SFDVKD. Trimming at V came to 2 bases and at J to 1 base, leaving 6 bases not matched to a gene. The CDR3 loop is CATSDSRTGDNYGYTF. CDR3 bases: TGTGCCACCAGTGATTCGAGGACAGGTGATAACTATGGCTACACCTTC.

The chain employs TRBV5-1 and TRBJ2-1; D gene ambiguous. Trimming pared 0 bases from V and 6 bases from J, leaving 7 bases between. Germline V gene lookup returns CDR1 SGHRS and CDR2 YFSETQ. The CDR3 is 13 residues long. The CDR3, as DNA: TGCGCCAGCAGCTTGGACAGTATCAATGAGCAGTTCTTC. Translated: CASSLDSINEQFF.

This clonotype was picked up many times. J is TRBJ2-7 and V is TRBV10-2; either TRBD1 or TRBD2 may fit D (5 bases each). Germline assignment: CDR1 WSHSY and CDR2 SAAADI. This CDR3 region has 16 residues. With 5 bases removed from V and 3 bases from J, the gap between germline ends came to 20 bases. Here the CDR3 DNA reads TGCGCCAGCAGTTTCCTTTCGTCCGGGGCCAACTACGAGCAGTACTTC. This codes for CASSFLSSGANYEQYF.

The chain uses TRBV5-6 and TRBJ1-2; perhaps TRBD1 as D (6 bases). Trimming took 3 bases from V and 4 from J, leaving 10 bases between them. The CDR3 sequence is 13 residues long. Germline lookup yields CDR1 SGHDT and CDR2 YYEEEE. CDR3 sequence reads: CASSWQGIYGYTF. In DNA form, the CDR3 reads TGTGCCAGCAGCTGGCAGGGGATCTATGGCTACACCTTC.

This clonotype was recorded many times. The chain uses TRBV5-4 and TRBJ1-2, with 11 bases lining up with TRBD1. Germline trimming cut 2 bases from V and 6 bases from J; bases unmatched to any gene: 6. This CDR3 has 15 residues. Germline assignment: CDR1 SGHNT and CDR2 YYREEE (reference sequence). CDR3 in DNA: TGTGCCAGCAGCTTCCGGACAGGGGGCACCCATGGCTACACCTTC. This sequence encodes CASSFRTGGTHGYTF.

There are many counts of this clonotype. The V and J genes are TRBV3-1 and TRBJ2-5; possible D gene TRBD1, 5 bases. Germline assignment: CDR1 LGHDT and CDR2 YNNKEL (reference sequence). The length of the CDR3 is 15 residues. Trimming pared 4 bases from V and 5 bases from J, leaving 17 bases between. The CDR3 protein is CASSPVQGPKETQYF. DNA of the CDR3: TGTGCCAGCAGCCCTGTTCAGGGCCCGAAGGAGACCCAGTACTTC.

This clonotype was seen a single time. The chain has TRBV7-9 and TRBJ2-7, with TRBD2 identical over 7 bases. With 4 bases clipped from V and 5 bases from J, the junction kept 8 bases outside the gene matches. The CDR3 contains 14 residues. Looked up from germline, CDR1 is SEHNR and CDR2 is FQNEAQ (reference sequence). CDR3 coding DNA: TGTGCCAGCAGCTCCTCCGGGACTATCAACGAGCAGTACTTC. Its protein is CASSSSGTINEQYF.

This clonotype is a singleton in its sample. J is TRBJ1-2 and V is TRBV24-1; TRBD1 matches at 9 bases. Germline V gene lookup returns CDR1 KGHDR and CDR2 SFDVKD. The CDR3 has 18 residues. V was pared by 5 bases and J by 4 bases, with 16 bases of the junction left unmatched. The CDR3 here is CATSARDRVYPCIYGYTF. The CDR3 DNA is TGTGCCACCAGTGCCCGGGACAGGGTTTACCCATGTATCTATGGCTACACCTTC.

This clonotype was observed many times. The CDR3 here is CASSPGLAFEQFF. In DNA, the CDR3 is TGTGCCAGCAGCCCCGGACTAGCCTTTGAGCAGTTCTTC. This chain links TRBV7-3 with TRBJ2-1; 8 nucleotides match TRBD2. V shed 5 bases, J shed 9 bases, and the junction held 6 bases outside the gene matches. The germline CDR1 and CDR2 sequences are SGHTA and FQGTGA. The CDR3 has 13 residues. Complete variable domain (other parts from reference TRBV7-3 and TRBJ2-1): GAGVSQTPSNKVTEKGKYVELRCDPISGHTALYWYRQSLGQGPEFLIYFQGTGAADDSGLPNDRFFAVRPEGSVSTLKIQRTERGDSAVYLCASSPGLAFEQFFGPGTRLTVL.

The CDR3 loop reads CASSLTPRDSSYEQYF. DNA of the CDR3: TGTGCCAGCAGCTTAACCCCTAGGGACAGCTCCTACGAGCAGTACTTC. This rearrangement joins TRBV7-8 to TRBJ2-7; TRBD1 matches at 7 bases. CDR1 and CDR2 from the germline V gene are SGHVS and FQNEAQ. The V segment lost 2 bases and the J segment 0 bases; nucleotides outside the gene matches: 7. The CDR3 is made up of 16 amino acids.

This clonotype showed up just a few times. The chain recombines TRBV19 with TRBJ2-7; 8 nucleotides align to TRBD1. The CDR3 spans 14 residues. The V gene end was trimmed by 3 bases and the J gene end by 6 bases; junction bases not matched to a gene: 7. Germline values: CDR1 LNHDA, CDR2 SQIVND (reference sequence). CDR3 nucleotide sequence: TGTGCCAGTAGTATCGGGACAGGTTTCGGCGAGCAGTACTTC. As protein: CASSIGTGFGEQYF.

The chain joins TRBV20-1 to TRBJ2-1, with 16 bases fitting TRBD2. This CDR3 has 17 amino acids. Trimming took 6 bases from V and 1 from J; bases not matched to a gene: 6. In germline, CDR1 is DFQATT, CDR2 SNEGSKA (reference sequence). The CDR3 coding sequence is TGCAGTGCCAGGCTGGGACTAGCGGGAGGGTCCTACAATGAGCAGTTCTTC. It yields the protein CSARLGLAGGSYNEQFF.

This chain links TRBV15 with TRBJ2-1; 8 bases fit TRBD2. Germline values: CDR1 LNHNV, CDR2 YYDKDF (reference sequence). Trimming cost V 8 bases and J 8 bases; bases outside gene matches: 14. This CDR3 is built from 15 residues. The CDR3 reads CATELAGGHGDEQFF. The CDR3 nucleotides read TGTGCCACCGAGTTGGCGGGGGGCCACGGGGATGAGCAGTTCTTC.

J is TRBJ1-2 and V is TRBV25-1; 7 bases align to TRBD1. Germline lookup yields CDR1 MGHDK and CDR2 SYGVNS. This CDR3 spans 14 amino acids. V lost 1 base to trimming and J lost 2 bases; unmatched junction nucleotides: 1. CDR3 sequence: CASSESGQNYGYTF. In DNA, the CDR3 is TGTGCCAGCAGTGAATCGGGACAGAACTATGGCTACACCTTC.

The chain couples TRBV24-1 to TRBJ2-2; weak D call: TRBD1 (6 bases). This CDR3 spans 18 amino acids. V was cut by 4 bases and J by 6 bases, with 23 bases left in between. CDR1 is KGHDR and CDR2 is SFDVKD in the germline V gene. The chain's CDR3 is CATSERLAWAGVPGELFF. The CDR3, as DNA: TGTGCCACCAGTGAGCGATTGGCCTGGGCAGGGGTCCCCGGGGAGCTGTTTTTT.

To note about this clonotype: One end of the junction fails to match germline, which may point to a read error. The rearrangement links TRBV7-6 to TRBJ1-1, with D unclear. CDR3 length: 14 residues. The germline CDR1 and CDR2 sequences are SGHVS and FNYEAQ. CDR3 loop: CASSLNTGNTEAFF. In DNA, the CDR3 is TGTGCCAGCAGCTTAAATACGGGGAACACTGAAGCCTTCTTT.

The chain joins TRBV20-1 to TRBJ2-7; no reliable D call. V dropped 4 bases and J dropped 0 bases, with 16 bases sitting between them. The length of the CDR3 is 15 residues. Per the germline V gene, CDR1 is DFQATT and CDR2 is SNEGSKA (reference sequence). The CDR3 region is CSATTPAGNSYEQYF. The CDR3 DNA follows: TGCAGTGCTACCACCCCAGCCGGCAACTCCTACGAGCAGTACTTC.